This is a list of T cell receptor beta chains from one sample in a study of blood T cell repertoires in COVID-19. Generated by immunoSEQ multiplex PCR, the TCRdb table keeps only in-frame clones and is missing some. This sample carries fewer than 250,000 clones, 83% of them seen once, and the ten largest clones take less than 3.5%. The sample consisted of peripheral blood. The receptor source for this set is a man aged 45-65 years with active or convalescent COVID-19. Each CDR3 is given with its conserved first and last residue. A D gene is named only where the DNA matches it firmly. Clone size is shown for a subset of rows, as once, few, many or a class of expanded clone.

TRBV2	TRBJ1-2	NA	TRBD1	TGTGCCAGCAGTGAGCAGGGGGACAGCTCCTATGGCTACACCTTC	CASSEQGDSSYGYTF
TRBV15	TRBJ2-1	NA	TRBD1	TGTGCCACCAGCAGTGACCTTGACAGGGGTAATGAGCAGTTCTTC	CATSSDLDRGNEQFF
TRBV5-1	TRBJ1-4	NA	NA	TGCGCCAGCAGCAACAGGGACGGGGAAAAACTGTTTTTT	CASSNRDGEKLFF
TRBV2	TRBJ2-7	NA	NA	TGCGGAGTGGCGGTTAACGCCTACGAGCAGTACTTC	CGVAVNAYEQYF
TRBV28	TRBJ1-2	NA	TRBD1	TGTGCCAGCAGCAGACAGGGAAGGTATGGCTACACCTTC	CASSRQGRYGYTF
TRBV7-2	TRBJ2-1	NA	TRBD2	TGTGCCAGCAGCCCGCGACTAGCGGGGCTAGACAATGAGCAGTTCTTC	CASSPRLAGLDNEQFF
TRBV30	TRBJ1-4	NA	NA	TGTGCCTGGAGTGCCGGCACAGGGGAAAAACTGTTTTTT	CAWSAGTGEKLFF
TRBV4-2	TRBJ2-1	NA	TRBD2	TGTGCCAGCAGCCAGGTGGGAGGGCCCTACAATGAGCAGTTCTTC	CASSQVGGPYNEQFF
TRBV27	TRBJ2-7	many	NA	TGTGCCAGCAGTTTAGAGGTTGCTAGCCCCGAGCAGTACTTC	CASSLEVASPEQYF
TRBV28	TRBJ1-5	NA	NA	TGTGCCAGCAGTGGTTTAATCAGGGGACCTTGGGGCAATCAGCCCCAGCATTTT	CASSGLIRGPWGNQPQHF
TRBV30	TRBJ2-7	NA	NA	TGTGCCTGGACCCCCCCCCGACAGATCTACGAGCAGTACTTC	CAWTPPRQIYEQYF
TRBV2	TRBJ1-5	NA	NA	TGTGCCAGCAGGATTTTGGCAGTCAATCAGCCCCAGCATTTT	CASRILAVNQPQHF
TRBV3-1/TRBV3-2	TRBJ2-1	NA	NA	TGTGCCAGCAGCCAAGATTCGCTACCTTCGGTAGAGCAGTTCTTC	CASSQDSLPSVEQFF
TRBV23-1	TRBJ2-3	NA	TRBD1	TGCGCCAGCAGTCGAGAGTCGGGACAGCGCGTCACAGATACGCAGTATTTT	CASSRESGQRVTDTQYF
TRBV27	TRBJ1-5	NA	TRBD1	TGTGCCAGCAGCTCCGGGACAGTGTGGGTGATTGGCAATCAGCCCCAGCATTTT	CASSSGTVWVIGNQPQHF
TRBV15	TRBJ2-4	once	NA	TGTGCCACCAGCAGAGAAACAAAGGGGGAGGGAAACATTCAGTACTTC	CATSRETKGEGNIQYF
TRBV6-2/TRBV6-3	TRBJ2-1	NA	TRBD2	TGTGCCAGCAGTAAACCTAGCGGCAACTCCTACAATGAGCAGTTCTTC	CASSKPSGNSYNEQFF
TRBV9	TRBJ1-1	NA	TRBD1	TGTGCCAGCAGCCCCCGGACCTTGACAGGGGGCGCGACTGAAGCTTTCTTT	CASSPRTLTGGATEAFF
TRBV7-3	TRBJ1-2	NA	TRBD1	TGTGCCAGCAGCTTACGGGACAGGGGGCCATATGGCTACACCTTC	CASSLRDRGPYGYTF
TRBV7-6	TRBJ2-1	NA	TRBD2	TGTGCCAGCAGCTTAGACATAGGGACGGGAGGACTTGAGCAGTTCTTC	CASSLDIGTGGLEQFF
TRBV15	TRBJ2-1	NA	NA	TGTGCCACCAGCTCATACCGGGGGAACTCCTACAATGAGCAGTTCTTC	CATSSYRGNSYNEQFF
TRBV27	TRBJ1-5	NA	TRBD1	TGTGCCAGTAGAGAAGGGCCCGACAGGGGTAATCAGCCCCAGCATTTT	CASREGPDRGNQPQHF
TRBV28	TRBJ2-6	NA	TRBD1	TGTGCCAGCAGTCCTCACAGGGGTTCTGGGGCCAACGTCCTGACTTTC	CASSPHRGSGANVLTF
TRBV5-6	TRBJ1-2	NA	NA	TGTGCCAGCAGCTTGGCCACAGGCTATGGCTACACCTTC	CASSLATGYGYTF
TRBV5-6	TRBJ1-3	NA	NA	TGTGCCAGCAGCTTGGCGCTCGAGGACACCATATATTTT	CASSLALEDTIYF
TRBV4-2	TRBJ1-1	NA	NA	TGTGCCAGCAGCCCCCTAACGACAGATAACACTGAAGCTTTCTTT	CASSPLTTDNTEAFF
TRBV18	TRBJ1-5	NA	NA	TGTGCCAGCTCTACCGGAGGGACTCGAGGCAATCAGCCCCAGCATTTT	CASSTGGTRGNQPQHF
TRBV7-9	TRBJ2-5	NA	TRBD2	TGTGCCAGCAGCTTAGCGCGTCGGGAGGCGGAGACCCAGTACTTC	CASSLARREAETQYF
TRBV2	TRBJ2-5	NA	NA	TGTGCCAGCAGTTTCGATGCTAGTACACCCCCAGCCGAAAAGGAGACCCAGTACTTC	CASSFDASTPPAEKETQYF
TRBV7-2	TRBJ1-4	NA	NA	TGTGCCAGCAGCTTATCGGCTAATGAAAAACTGTTTTTT	CASSLSANEKLFF
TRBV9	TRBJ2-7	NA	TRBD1	TGTGCCAGCAGCTTCACAGGGGATGGCGAGCAGTACTTC	CASSFTGDGEQYF
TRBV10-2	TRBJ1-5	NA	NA	TGCGCCAGCAGTGAGTCGAAAGGGGCGCCCCAGCATTTT	CASSESKGAPQHF
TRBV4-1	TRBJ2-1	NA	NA	TGCGCCAGCAGCCAAGAAGAGGCCGCTAGCGTCAATGAGCAGTTCTTC	CASSQEEAASVNEQFF
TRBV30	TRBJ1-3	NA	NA	TGTGCCTGGAGGGGGGCGGACACCATATATTTT	CAWRGADTIYF
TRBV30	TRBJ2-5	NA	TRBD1	TGTGCCTGGAGCGGGACAGGGTTTGAGACCCAGTACTTC	CAWSGTGFETQYF
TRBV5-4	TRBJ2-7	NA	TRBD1	TGTGCCAGCAGCTTACCCGGGACAGCCTACGAGCAGTACTTC	CASSLPGTAYEQYF
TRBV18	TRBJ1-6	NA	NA	TGTGCCAGCTCACCGAGGCCACAAGATAATTCACCCCTCCACTTT	CASSPRPQDNSPLHF
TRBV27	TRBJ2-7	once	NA	TGTGCCAGCAGTTTAAGGGAGGTAGGGCCCTCCACCTACGAGCAGTACTTC	CASSLREVGPSTYEQYF
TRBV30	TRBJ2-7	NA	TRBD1	TGTGCCTGCACAGGGGGAAGCGAGCAGTACTTC	CACTGGSEQYF
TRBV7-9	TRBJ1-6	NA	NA	TGTGCCAGCAGCTTAGGTCAGGACAGTGTCGGCCTCTATAATTCACCCCTCCACTTT	CASSLGQDSVGLYNSPLHF
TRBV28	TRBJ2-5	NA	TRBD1	TGTGCCAGCAGTTTGGACAGGGTTCGTGTTGAGACCCAGTACTTC	CASSLDRVRVETQYF
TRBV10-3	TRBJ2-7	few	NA	TGTGCCATCAGTGTTCGGGGGATCTCCTACGAGCAGTACTTC	CAISVRGISYEQYF
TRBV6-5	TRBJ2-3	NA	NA	TGTGCCAGCTCCCGGGACTTGAGCACAGATACGCAGTATTTT	CASSRDLSTDTQYF
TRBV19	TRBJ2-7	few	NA	TGTGCCAGTAGTTTACACAGGAGCTCCTACGAGCAGTACTTC	CASSLHRSSYEQYF
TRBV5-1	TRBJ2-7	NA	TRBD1	TGCGCCAGCAGTCAAACGGGACAGATTTACGAGCAGTACTTC	CASSQTGQIYEQYF
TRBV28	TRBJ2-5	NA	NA	TGTGCCAGCAGTTTATTGGAGAGGGAGACCCAGTACTTC	CASSLLERETQYF
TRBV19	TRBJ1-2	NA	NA	TGTGCCAGTAGTACCAGGTACGGTGGCGCTGGCTACACCTTC	CASSTRYGGAGYTF
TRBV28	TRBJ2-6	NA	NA	TGTGCCAGCAGCTATTCGGCTGGGGCCAACGTCCTGACTTTC	CASSYSAGANVLTF
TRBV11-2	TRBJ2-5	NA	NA	TGTGCCAGCAGCTTAGCTGGCCCTCAAGAGACCCAGTACTTC	CASSLAGPQETQYF
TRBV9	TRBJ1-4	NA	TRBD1	TGTGCCAGCAGCGAACGAGGACAGGCAGGAGACGAAAAACTGTTTTTT	CASSERGQAGDEKLFF
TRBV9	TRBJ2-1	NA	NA	TGTGCCAGCAGCGTAGAAGGGCGGGGATCCTACAATGAGCAGTTCTTC	CASSVEGRGSYNEQFF
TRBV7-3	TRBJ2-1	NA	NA	TGTGCCAGCGGCCTTAGCGGTGGGTCCTACAATGAGCAGTTCTTC	CASGLSGGSYNEQFF
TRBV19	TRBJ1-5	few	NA	TGTGCCAGTAGTGCCAGGGATCAGCCCCAGCATTTT	CASSARDQPQHF
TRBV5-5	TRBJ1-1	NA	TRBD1	TGTGCCAGCAGCCTATCAGGGGGGTCCTACACTGAAGCTTTCTTT	CASSLSGGSYTEAFF
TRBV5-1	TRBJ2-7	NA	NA	TGCGCCAGCAGCTCCCCGGGACACCCCTACGAGCAGTACTTC	CASSSPGHPYEQYF
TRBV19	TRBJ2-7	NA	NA	TGTGCCACCCTGGGAGTGGGCTACGAGCAGTACTTC	CATLGVGYEQYF
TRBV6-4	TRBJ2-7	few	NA	TGTGCCAGCTACGGACAGGGAGGGGCCTACGAGCAGTACTTC	CASYGQGGAYEQYF
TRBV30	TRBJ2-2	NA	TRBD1	TGTGCCTGGAGTGTCTTAGGGGGCGACACCGGGGAGCTGTTTTTT	CAWSVLGGDTGELFF
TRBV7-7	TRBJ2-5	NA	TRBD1	TGTGCTAGCAGCTCGACAGGGGGCAAGAGTGAGACCCAGTACTTC	CASSSTGGKSETQYF